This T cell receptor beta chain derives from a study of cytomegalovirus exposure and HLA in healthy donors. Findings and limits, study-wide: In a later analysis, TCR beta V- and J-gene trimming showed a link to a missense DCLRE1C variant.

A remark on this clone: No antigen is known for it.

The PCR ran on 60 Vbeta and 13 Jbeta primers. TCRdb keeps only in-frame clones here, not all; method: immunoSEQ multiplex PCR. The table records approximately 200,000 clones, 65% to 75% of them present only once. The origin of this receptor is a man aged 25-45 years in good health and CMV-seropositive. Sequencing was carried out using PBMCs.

CDR3 DNA sequence: TGCACCAGCAGCTCTCGGGTGGCGGGAGGCCCTAGCACAGATACGCAGTATTTT. It yields the protein CTSSSRVAGGPSTDTQYF. V is TRBV1 and J is TRBJ2-3; TRBD2 is the table's D call and was not checked against the DNA. TRBV1 is deemed a pseudogene. The CDR3 consists of 18 residues.